This TCR beta chain was retrieved from a study of patients and donors after allogeneic stem cell transplantation (dated by TCRdb to 2020 to 2021). As encoded in the germline V gene, CDR1 is LGHNA while CDR2 is YSLEER. V is shortened by 0 bases, J by 4 bases, and the region joining them spans 15 bases. Inclusive of the bounding cysteine and phenylalanine, the CDR3 is 16 residues long. Solely the CDR3 DNA is kept, with 48 bases framed from the first base. There are a few counts of this clonotype. It has no known antigen specificity. Base qualities were left out, and no much larger clone turns up one base away. Library method: RT-PCR. The sequencing machine was a NextSeq 550. TCRdb trimmed public reads at Q25 via fastp, called clones via MiXCR and kept in-frame beta chains. Each CDR3 protein appears once, grouped with its most common genes and DNA. The sample table shows about a million distinct CDR3 sequences, and over 15% are seen once. 6% of the sample is in the top ten clones.

The rearranged chain carries TRBV4-3 and TRBJ1-1, with TRBD1 as a weak D call on 6 bases. Sequencing was performed on blood, either unsorted or a sorted T cell fraction (not recorded which). This clonotype originated in a human donor who was either an allogeneic HSCT recipient or a stem cell or donor lymphocyte infusion donor (not recorded which). It is not recorded whose cells these are; they may come from a transplant donor. The CDR3 has the sequence CASSQDLARGATEAFF. The base sequence is TGCGCCAGCAGCCAAGATCTGGCCAGGGGAGCCACTGAAGCTTTCTTT.